This TCR beta chain is from a study of blood T cell repertoires in COVID-19. At the level of the study: Both acute and convalescent COVID-19 samples were obtained from the United States, Italy and Spain. In each case, the material was cDNA or gDNA derived from T cells, B-cell-depleted T cells, or PBMCs.

Participants' own reports of clinical history determined their cohort assignment. In the study's own analysis: Amplification with reference gene primers provided the estimates of nucleated cell counts. Profiling relied on immunoSEQ multiplex PCR, and the TCRdb table lists in-frame clones only, not all of them. The D gene and trimming were derived from the DNA, and the V and J assignments and clone size from that table. Of 200,000 to 300,000 clones listed, approximately 83% are singletons. Sample: PBMCs or T cells enriched from blood (not recorded which). This clonotype originated in a woman aged 40 to 50 with acute COVID-19.

The CDR3 DNA reads TGTGCCACCAGTGTCTCTGGCGGGAGGGCCAAGTTTGAGCAGTTCTTC. Its protein product is CATSVSGGRAKFEQFF. This chain links TRBV24-1 with TRBJ2-1, with 9 bases aligning to TRBD2. Per the germline V gene, CDR1 is KGHDR and CDR2 is SFDVKD. V trimming: 5 bases; J trimming: 9 bases; junction bases outside the gene matches: 13. This CDR3 comprises 16 residues.